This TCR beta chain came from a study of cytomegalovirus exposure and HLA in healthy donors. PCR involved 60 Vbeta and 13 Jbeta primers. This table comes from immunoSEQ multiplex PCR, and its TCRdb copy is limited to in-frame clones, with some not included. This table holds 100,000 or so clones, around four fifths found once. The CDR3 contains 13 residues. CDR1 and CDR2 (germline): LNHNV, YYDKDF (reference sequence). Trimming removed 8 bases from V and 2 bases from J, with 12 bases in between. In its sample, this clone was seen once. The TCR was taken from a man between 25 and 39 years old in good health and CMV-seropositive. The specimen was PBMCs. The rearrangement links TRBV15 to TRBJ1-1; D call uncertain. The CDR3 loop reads CATELRVNTEAFF. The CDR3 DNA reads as TGTGCCACCGAATTGAGGGTAAACACTGAAGCTTTCTTT.